This entry lists 3 T cell receptor beta chains sequenced from one sample in a study of T cell repertoires in cytomegalovirus infection. One entry per CDR3 protein, called by TCRdb with MiXCR from the reads. The top ten hold around a sixth of the sample, which has roughly 150,000 distinct CDR3 sequences, 17% seen once. Sequencing used CD8+ T cells from PBMCs. Source of these receptors: a human donor in good health (CMV status not recorded). Some clones in this sample may be carry-over from other donors' samples.

This clonotype has ten or more counts. The rearrangement uses TRBV7-2 and TRBJ1-5; D gene ambiguous. The CDR3 has 14 residues. Germline CDR1 reads SGHTA; CDR2 reads FQGNSA. Trimming removed 3 bases at V and 1 base at J, with 7 bases between. CDR3 in amino acids: CASSFPGSNQPQHF. Here the CDR3 DNA reads TGTGCCAGCAGCTTCCCGGGAAGCAATCAGCCCCAGCATTTT. The complete variable domain, with remaining parts taken from reference TRBV7-2 and TRBJ1-5, reads GAGVSQSPSNKVTEKGKDVELRCDPISGHTALYWYRQSLGQGLEFLIYFQGNSAPDKSGLPSDRFSAERTGGSVSTLTIQRTQQEDSAVYLCASSFPGSNQPQHFGDGTRLSIL.

The sample holds a few counts of this clonotype. The J gene is TRBJ1-2, the V gene TRBV15, with TRBD1 as a possible D gene (5 bases). Trimming shortened V by 4 bases and J by 6 bases, and 15 bases separated the two germline ends. The CDR3 consists of 14 residues. The germline CDR1 and CDR2 sequences are LNHNV and YYDKDF (reference sequence). The CDR3 region is CATSTRQRGDGYTF. In nucleotides, the CDR3 is TGTGCCACCAGCACCAGACAGCGGGGGGATGGCTACACCTTC.

The chain recombines TRBV7-6 with TRBJ2-1; 7 nucleotides line up with TRBD1. V shed 2 bases and J 8 bases; nucleotides not matched to a gene: 6. Germline lookup yields CDR1 SGHVS and CDR2 FNYEAQ. The CDR3 has 14 residues. CDR3 nucleotide sequence: TGTGCCAGCAGCTTACTACCCGACAGGGATGAGCAGTTCTTC. Translating it yields CASSLLPDRDEQFF.